The 32 T cell receptor beta chains below come from one sample, sequenced in a study of cytomegalovirus exposure and HLA in healthy donors (dated by TCRdb to about 2017). Libraries came from the immunoSEQ multiplex PCR assay. For the multiplex PCR, a mixture combining 60 forward primers for TCR Vbeta segments and 13 reverse primers for TCR Jbeta segments was used. Entries here come from immuneACCESS through TCRdb and include only in-frame sequences with V and J called. Some clones fail to appear in such tables; in the studies checked, an unresolved V gene covers under half of the shortfall, and the cause of the remainder is unknown. The sample table holds over 60,000 clones, of which about 81% were seen once. The ten largest clones add up to around 12% of the sample. Sample: PBMCs. These receptors came from an older man in good health and CMV-seronegative.

The chain uses TRBV18 and TRBJ2-1; 9 nucleotides line up with TRBD2. Trimming took 0 bases from V and 6 from J; bases not matched to a gene: 6. Germline values: CDR1 KGHSH, CDR2 LQKENI. The CDR3 spans 16 residues. The CDR3 protein is CASSPPGGRAANEQFF. CDR3 nucleotide sequence: TGTGCCAGCTCACCACCGGGCGGGAGGGCAGCCAATGAGCAGTTCTTC.

The rearrangement links TRBV5-1 to TRBJ2-7, with 9 bases that match TRBD2. This CDR3 region has 14 residues. After removal of 5 bases from V and 4 bases from J, the junction contained 7 bases not matched to a gene. Germline V gene lookup returns CDR1 SGHRS and CDR2 YFSETQ. The CDR3 DNA follows: TGCGCCAGCAGTCGTAGCGGGGGAGGTTACGAGCAGTACTTC. Amino acid sequence: CASSRSGGGYEQYF.

This rearrangement joins TRBV9 to TRBJ2-2; the D gene is possibly TRBD2 (5 bases). CDR3 size: 16 residues. Per the germline V gene, CDR1 is SGDLS and CDR2 is YYNGEE. Trimming cost V 0 bases and J 0 bases, with 9 bases left between them. DNA of the CDR3: TGTGCCAGCAGCGTAGGTGCTAGCCCGAACACCGGGGAGCTGTTTTTT. It encodes CASSVGASPNTGELFF.

V and J are TRBV5-1 and TRBJ1-4; the D gene is possibly TRBD1 (5 bases). Germline lookup yields CDR1 SGHRS and CDR2 YFSETQ. The V end was cut by 4 bases, the J end by 7 bases, with 14 bases between. The CDR3 has 14 residues. The CDR3, as DNA: TGCGCCAGCAGCCCGGGCAGGGTGGGTGAAAAACTGTTTTTT. Its translation: CASSPGRVGEKLFF.

The rearrangement joins TRBV27 to TRBJ2-7; possibly TRBD1 for D (5 bases). Germline V gene data show CDR1 as MNHEY and CDR2 as SMNVEV (reference sequence). The CDR3 has 13 amino acids. V was shortened by 4 bases and J by 1 base, with 8 bases between the two germline ends. The DNA for the CDR3 is TGTGCCAGCAGTTGGGGCCGATCCTACGAGCAGTACTTC. Translation gives CASSWGRSYEQYF.

V and J are TRBV7-9 and TRBJ2-3, with D maybe TRBD1 (6 bases). Trimming removed 5 bases at V and 2 bases at J, with 14 bases between. This CDR3 region has 15 residues. CDR1 and CDR2 from the germline V gene are SEHNR and FQNEAQ (reference sequence). The CDR3 reads CASSPTGPITDTQYF. As DNA, the CDR3 is TGTGCCAGCAGCCCAACAGGGCCGATCACAGATACGCAGTATTTT.

This chain links TRBV30 with TRBJ1-5; D is unclear. Per the germline V gene, CDR1 is GTSNPN and CDR2 is SVGIG (reference sequence). The CDR3 covers 13 residues. V lost 3 bases and J lost 2, with 8 bases in between. The CDR3 bases are TGTGCCTGGAGGATAGATGGCAATCAGCCCCAGCATTTT. This translates into CAWRIDGNQPQHF.

The chain links TRBV7-6 to TRBJ2-5; TRBD2 aligns across 7 bases. The germline V gene has CDR1 SGHVS and CDR2 FNYEAQ. The CDR3 length is 16 residues. V lost 5 bases and J lost 5; bases outside the gene matches: 14. CDR3 amino acids: CASSPDGRLAGETQYF. DNA of the CDR3: TGTGCCAGCAGCCCAGACGGCAGACTAGCCGGGGAGACCCAGTACTTC.

The chain employs TRBV27 and TRBJ2-3; TRBD2 might be the D (6 bases). Trimming removed 1 base from V and 2 bases from J, with 13 bases in between. CDR3 length: 16 amino acids. CDR1 and CDR2 from the germline V gene are MNHEY and SMNVEV (reference sequence). The CDR3 loop reads CASSLLGGGITDTQYF. Here the CDR3 DNA reads TGTGCCAGCAGTTTATTGGGAGGTGGAATCACAGATACGCAGTATTTT.

Notes on this clone: Mismatch with germline at one junction end may stem from a read error. V usage is TRBV7-9 and J usage is TRBJ1-1, with TRBD1 identical over 12 bases. CDR3 length equals 16 residues. Germline values: CDR1 SEHNR, CDR2 FQNEAQ (reference sequence). This chain's CDR3 is CSSNSGTGGFWAEAFF. DNA for the CDR3: TGTTCCAGCAACTCCGGGACAGGGGGCTTCTGGGCTGAAGCTTTCTTT.

The chain has TRBV4-1 and TRBJ1-2; 9 nucleotides agree with TRBD1. Per the germline V gene, CDR1 is MGHRA and CDR2 is YSYEKL. Trimming at V came to 4 bases and at J to 2 bases, leaving 2 bases not matched to a gene. The CDR3 is made up of 14 amino acids. The CDR3 here is CASSLGQGNYGYTF. CDR3 sequence (DNA): TGCGCCAGCAGCCTCGGACAGGGGAACTATGGCTACACCTTC.

This clone was recorded a few times. The V call is TRBV7-9, the J call TRBJ2-3; 7 bases agree with TRBD2. The CDR3 length is 16 residues. Per germline, CDR1 SEHNR and CDR2 FQNEAQ (reference sequence). V shed 1 base, J shed 4 bases, and the junction held 8 bases outside the gene matches. CDR3 region: CASSLGFGRAADTQYF. The CDR3 DNA follows: TGTGCCAGCAGCTTAGGGTTTGGGAGGGCCGCAGATACGCAGTATTTT.

The CDR3 bases are TGTGCCAGCAGTACACAGGGGGCTTCGAACACTGAAGCTTTCTTT. This translates into CASSTQGASNTEAFF. The chain recombines TRBV28 with TRBJ1-1; 9 bases fit TRBD1. The J segment lost 1 base and the V segment lost 5 bases, leaving 5 bases of the junction unmatched. The CDR3 runs to 15 residues. Germline CDR1 is MDHEN and CDR2 is SYDVKM.

This clone has just a few counts. V is TRBV6-1 and J is TRBJ2-1, with a weak D call TRBD2 (6 bases). Germline CDR1 is MNHNS and CDR2 is SASEGT. V was trimmed by 6 bases and J by 8 bases, leaving 17 bases between them. CDR3 length equals 14 residues. CDR3 coding DNA: TGTGCCAGCAGGAGGGGCCCTGGGGAGGATGAGCAGTTCTTC. Amino acids: CASRRGPGEDEQFF.

The chain combines TRBV7-6 with TRBJ2-5, with 9 bases matching TRBD2. In germline, CDR1 is SGHVS, CDR2 FNYEAQ. CDR3 length: 17 residues. J gave up 5 bases and V 4 bases, and 14 bases lay outside the gene matches. The CDR3 sequence is CASSSSPPGTSFETQYF. The CDR3 DNA is TGTGCCAGCAGCTCTTCTCCCCCCGGGACTAGCTTTGAGACCCAGTACTTC.

The gene calls are TRBV2 and TRBJ1-2; 9 bases agree with TRBD1. V gave up 2 bases and J gave up 4 bases; unmatched junction bases: 8. CDR1 and CDR2 from the germline V gene are SNHLY and FYNNEI. The CDR3 extends over 16 amino acids. The CDR3 is CASSESRQGEGYGYTF. The CDR3 DNA sequence: TGTGCCAGCAGTGAATCCCGACAGGGGGAAGGCTATGGCTACACCTTC.

This chain connects TRBV27 to TRBJ2-7, with a tentative D call TRBD1 (6 bases). Looked up from germline, CDR1 is MNHEY and CDR2 is SMNVEV (reference sequence). Deletions cut 6 bases from V and 0 bases from J, with 18 bases between. The CDR3 totals 16 residues. This CDR3 is CASRRTPGTPSYEQYF. The CDR3 coding sequence is TGTGCCAGCAGGCGCACCCCCGGGACACCCTCCTACGAGCAGTACTTC.

The chain combines TRBV5-4 with TRBJ2-7, with D possibly TRBD2 on 7 matching bases. V was trimmed by 5 bases and J by 0 bases, leaving 9 bases between them. Germline V gives CDR1 SGHNT, CDR2 YYREEE (reference sequence). This CDR3 is built from 13 residues. CDR3 sequence (DNA): TGTGCCAGCAGGGGGGGGGCCTCCTACGAGCAGTACTTC. Translating it yields CASRGGASYEQYF.

This rearrangement joins TRBV6-6 to TRBJ1-5; no clear D. V was clipped by 4 bases and J by 5 bases, with 9 bases between them. CDR1 MNHNY and CDR2 SVGAGI come from the germline V gene (reference sequence). CDR3 length equals 13 residues. CDR3 DNA sequence: TGTGCCAGCAGTTTTGAGGGTTATCAGCCCCAGCATTTT. Translation gives CASSFEGYQPQHF.

The gene calls are TRBV7-6 and TRBJ1-4, with D perhaps TRBD1 (5 bases). Looked up from germline, CDR1 is SGHVS and CDR2 is FNYEAQ. This CDR3 has 16 amino acids. Trimming took off 2 bases at V and 4 bases at J, with 14 bases between the two ends. CDR3 sequence: CASSLRSPGGNEKLFF. CDR3 DNA sequence: TGTGCCAGCAGCTTAAGGTCGCCCGGGGGTAATGAAAAACTGTTTTTT.

This sequence joins TRBV7-9 and TRBJ2-7; 9 nucleotides agree with TRBD2. The junction had 12 bases not matched to a gene; V was cut back by 5 bases and J by 4 bases. The length of the CDR3 is 16 residues. CDR1 is SEHNR and CDR2 is FQNEAQ in the germline V gene (reference sequence). DNA for the CDR3: TGTGCCAGCAGCCCCCGGGGAGCGGGGGGACTTTACGAGCAGTACTTC. This codes for CASSPRGAGGLYEQYF.

The chain joins TRBV18 to TRBJ2-1, with 11 nucleotides matching TRBD2. J was trimmed by 2 bases and V by 1 base; bases with no gene match: 4. The CDR3 sequence is 17 residues long. CDR1 is KGHSH and CDR2 is LQKENI in the germline V gene. DNA of the CDR3: TGTGCCAGCTCACCACTAGGTAGCGGGAGGGCCTACAATGAGCAGTTCTTC. Translating gives CASSPLGSGRAYNEQFF.

This clone has only a few counts. The chain employs TRBV2 and TRBJ1-1; possible D gene TRBD1, 6 bases. The V end lost 5 bases, the J end lost 1 base, and 8 bases lay between the germline ends. The V gene's germline CDR1 is SNHLY and CDR2 FYNNEI. This CDR3 region has 13 residues. CDR3 loop: CASSLGQNTEAFF. As DNA, the CDR3 is TGTGCCAGCAGTCTGGGACAGAACACTGAAGCTTTCTTT.

This chain uses TRBV10-3 with TRBJ2-3; D is ambiguous. Per the germline V gene, CDR1 is ENHRY and CDR2 is SYGVKD. V lost 6 bases to trimming and J lost 4 bases, with 14 bases between them. The CDR3 is made up of 14 amino acids. The CDR3 nucleotides read TGTGCCATCAGCCTCGGAAAAGAGGCAGATACGCAGTATTTT. It encodes CAISLGKEADTQYF.

This clone showed up just a few times. Different DNA sequences within this sample yield the same CDR3. V and J are TRBV18 and TRBJ2-1; D ambiguous. This CDR3 spans 14 amino acids. V was cut by 3 bases and J by 4 bases, with 10 bases left in between. Germline assignment: CDR1 KGHSH and CDR2 LQKENI. The CDR3 nucleotides read TGTGCCAGCTCACCCCAGCGCGGATACAATGAGCAGTTCTTC. Amino acid sequence: CASSPQRGYNEQFF.

This rearrangement joins TRBV7-2 to TRBJ2-7; maybe TRBD2 (6 bases). This CDR3 region has 16 residues. Trimming took 5 bases from V and 2 from J, leaving 19 bases between them. Germline CDR1 and CDR2: SGHTA and FQGNSA. DNA for the CDR3: TGTGCCAGCAGCCACCATGGGGACTGGGAGACCTACGAGCAGTACTTC. Protein: CASSHHGDWETYEQYF.

The chain's CDR3 is CASRGGQGDANEKLFF. The DNA for the CDR3 is TGTGCCAGCAGGGGGGGACAGGGGGATGCTAATGAAAAACTGTTTTTT. The rearrangement links TRBV6-6 to TRBJ1-4, with 11 bases lining up with TRBD1. This CDR3 is 16 amino acids long. Losses at the gene ends were 6 bases for V and 3 bases for J; bases not matched to a gene: 6. CDR1 MNHNY and CDR2 SVGAGI come from the germline V gene (reference sequence).

The CDR3: CASRGTPIMNTEAFF. CDR3 in DNA: TGTGCCAGCAGAGGGACACCTATAATGAACACTGAAGCTTTCTTT. The chain links TRBV6-1 to TRBJ1-1; tentatively, D is TRBD1 (6 bases). V shed 6 bases and J shed 0 bases, with 14 bases lying between them. Germline-derived CDR1 and CDR2 are MNHNS and SASEGT. CDR3 length equals 15 residues.

CDR3 loop: CASSTGSYNSPLHF. CDR3 sequence (DNA): TGTGCCAGCAGTACCGGGAGCTATAATTCACCCCTCCACTTT. The chain is built from TRBV6-5 and TRBJ1-6; no reliable D call. Germline V gene sequence: CDR1 MNHEY, CDR2 SVGAGI. V lost 5 bases to trimming and J lost 3 bases, with 8 bases between them. This CDR3 comprises 14 residues.

This rearrangement joins TRBV11-2 to TRBJ2-3, with 8 bases that match TRBD2. The germline V gene has CDR1 SGHAT and CDR2 FQNNGV. V was pared by 4 bases and J by 6 bases, with 12 bases of the junction left unmatched. The CDR3 length is 16 residues. CDR3 coding DNA: TGTGCCAGCAGCTCCGGGGGGGCCTCTTTCACGGATACGCAGTATTTT. Protein: CASSSGGASFTDTQYF.

The chain has TRBV6-6 and TRBJ2-3; 8 bases are shared with TRBD1. CDR3 size: 11 residues. Germline V gives CDR1 MNHNY, CDR2 SVGAGI (reference sequence). Trimming at V came to 5 bases and at J to 10 bases, leaving 2 bases not matched to a gene. CDR3 bases: TGTGCCAGCAGTCGGGACAGGCCGCAGTATTTT. Translated, it gives CASSRDRPQYF.

As to this clone: At one end the junction does not follow the germline gene, possibly because of a read error. The V call is TRBV7-2, the J call TRBJ2-2, with D perhaps TRBD2 (6 bases). This CDR3 comprises 13 residues. Per germline, CDR1 SGHTA and CDR2 FQGNSA. Here the CDR3 reads CASSLVPTGGLFF. CDR3 DNA: TGTGCCAGCAGCTTAGTTCCTACCGGGGGGCTGTTTTTT.